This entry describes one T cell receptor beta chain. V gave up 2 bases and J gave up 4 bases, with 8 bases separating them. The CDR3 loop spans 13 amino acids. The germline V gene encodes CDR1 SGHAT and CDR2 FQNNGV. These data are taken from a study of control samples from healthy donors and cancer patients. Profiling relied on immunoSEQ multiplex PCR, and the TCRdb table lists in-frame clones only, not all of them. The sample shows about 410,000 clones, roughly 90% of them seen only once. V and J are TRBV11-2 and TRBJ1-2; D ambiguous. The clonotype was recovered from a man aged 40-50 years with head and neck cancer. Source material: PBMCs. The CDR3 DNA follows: TGTGCCAGCAGCTTATCTGGTTCCTATGGCTACACCTTC. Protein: CASSLSGSYGYTF.